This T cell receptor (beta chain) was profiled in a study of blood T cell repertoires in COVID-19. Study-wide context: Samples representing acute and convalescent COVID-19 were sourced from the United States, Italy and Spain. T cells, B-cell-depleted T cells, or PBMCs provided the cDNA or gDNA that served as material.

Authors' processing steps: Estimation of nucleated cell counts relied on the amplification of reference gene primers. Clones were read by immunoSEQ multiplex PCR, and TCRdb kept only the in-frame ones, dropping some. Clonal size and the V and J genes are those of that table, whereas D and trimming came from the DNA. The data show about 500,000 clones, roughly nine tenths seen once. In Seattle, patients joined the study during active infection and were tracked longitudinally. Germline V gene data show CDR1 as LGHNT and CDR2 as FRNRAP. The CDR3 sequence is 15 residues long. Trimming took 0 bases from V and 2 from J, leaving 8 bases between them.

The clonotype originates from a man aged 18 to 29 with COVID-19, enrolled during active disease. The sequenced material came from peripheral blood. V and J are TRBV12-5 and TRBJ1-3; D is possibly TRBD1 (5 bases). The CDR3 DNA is TGTGCTAGTGGTTTGGTACTCAGGGCTGGAAACACCATATATTTT. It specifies CASGLVLRAGNTIYF.